Below are 28 T cell receptor beta chains sequenced from a single sample in a study of cytomegalovirus exposure and HLA in healthy donors (dated by TCRdb to the late 2010s). Libraries were prepared through the immunoSEQ multiplex PCR assay. A mixture of 60 forward primers for TCR Vbeta segments and 13 reverse primers for TCR Jbeta segments was used in the multiplex PCR. This immuneACCESS table, as held by TCRdb, lists in-frame sequences with V and J called but not all clones. Of the missing ones, under half trace to an unresolved V gene in checked studies; the others have no known cause. The sample table shows tens of thousands of clones, and roughly 70% are seen once. 4.9% of the sample belongs to the ten largest clones. The sample consisted of PBMCs. The source of these receptors is a man in his fifties or sixties in good health and CMV-seropositive.

This clone was detected only a few times. The chain recombines TRBV6-5 with TRBJ1-1; possibly TRBD1 for D (5 bases). Germline values: CDR1 MNHEY, CDR2 SVGAGI. This CDR3 is 11 amino acids long. Trimming took off 11 bases at V and 7 bases at J, with 14 bases between the two ends. This CDR3 is CAASDGGEAFF. The DNA of the CDR3 is TGTGCCGCATCAGACGGGGGTGAAGCTTTCTTT.

The gene calls are TRBV21-1 and TRBJ2-1; TRBD2 is the table's D call and was not checked against the DNA. TRBV21-1 is classified as a pseudogene. The length of the CDR3 is 18 residues. This CDR3 is CASSKVGTSGSLSNEQFF. DNA for the CDR3: TGTGCCAGCAGCAAAGTTGGGACTAGCGGGAGTCTCTCCAATGAGCAGTTCTTC.

This clone was found a few times. The chain carries TRBV6-5 and TRBJ1-4, with D tentatively TRBD1 (6 bases). The CDR3 runs to 15 residues. Trimming pared 2 bases from V and 8 bases from J, leaving 15 bases between. The germline CDR1 and CDR2 sequences are MNHEY and SVGAGI. This CDR3 reads CASSYDGDKREKLFF. CDR3 in DNA: TGTGCCAGCAGTTACGACGGGGACAAGAGGGAAAAACTGTTTTTT.

This clone was counted only a few times. V is TRBV10-3 and J is TRBJ2-1, with D perhaps matching TRBD2 (6 bases). Germline CDR1 reads ENHRY; CDR2 reads SYGVKD. Trimming took off 2 bases at V and 7 bases at J, with 9 bases between the two ends. CDR3 length: 13 amino acids. CDR3 in amino acids: CAISEAGTNEQFF. For the CDR3, the DNA is TGTGCCATCAGTGAGGCGGGAACAAATGAGCAGTTCTTC.

There are a few counts of this clone. The V gene is TRBV7-2, the J gene TRBJ2-7, with TRBD1 matching over 8 bases. V lost 3 bases, J lost 3 bases, and 1 base stayed unmatched. The CDR3 consists of 13 residues. Germline assignment: CDR1 SGHTA and CDR2 FQGNSA. DNA of the CDR3: TGTGCCAGCAGCTTGGACAGGGTCTACGAGCAGTACTTC. This codes for CASSLDRVYEQYF.

This clone showed up just a few times. The genes are TRBV4-1 and TRBJ2-5; tentative D call: TRBD2 (6 bases). Germline values: CDR1 MGHRA, CDR2 YSYEKL. V was pared by 6 bases and J by 7 bases, with 24 bases between. The CDR3 covers 16 residues. The CDR3 loop reads CASSYGGVFRLGTQYF. DNA of the CDR3: TGCGCCAGCAGTTACGGGGGAGTCTTCCGGCTGGGGACCCAGTACTTC.

This clone has just a few counts. V is TRBV10-3 and J is TRBJ1-5; no clear D. V lost 10 bases and J 6 bases, leaving 13 bases between the germline ends. The CDR3 sequence is 12 residues long. CDR1 ENHRY and CDR2 SYGVKD come from the germline V gene. The CDR3 loop reads CASGDVPQPQHF. CDR3 coding DNA: TGTGCCAGCGGAGATGTCCCTCAGCCCCAGCATTTT.

This chain joins TRBV28 and TRBJ2-7; D call uncertain. The CDR3 covers 14 residues. Trimming removed 6 bases at V and 0 bases at J, with 12 bases between. Per germline, CDR1 MDHEN and CDR2 SYDVKM. Here the CDR3 reads CASRPLLSSYEQYF. CDR3 sequence (DNA): TGTGCCAGCAGGCCATTGTTGAGCTCCTACGAGCAGTACTTC.

This clone was seen a handful of times. This chain connects TRBV4-3 to TRBJ2-1, with 7 bases fitting TRBD2. CDR1 and CDR2 (germline): LGHNA, YSLEER. The CDR3 has 17 amino acids. The trim removed 0 bases at V and 6 bases at J, leaving 11 bases unmatched. The CDR3 is CASSQDRLVGGSNEQFF. Written as DNA, the CDR3 is TGCGCCAGCAGCCAAGATCGTTTGGTGGGGGGGAGCAATGAGCAGTTCTTC.

The chain joins TRBV4-1 to TRBJ1-2; 9 bases are shared with TRBD1. Trimming removed 4 bases from V and 8 bases from J; junction bases left unmatched: 8. Germline CDR1 reads MGHRA; CDR2 reads YSYEKL. The CDR3 runs 14 residues. CDR3 DNA: TGCGCCAGCAGCCTGGACAGGGGAGCTAACGGCTACACCTTC. Its translation is CASSLDRGANGYTF.

The chain couples TRBV5-4 to TRBJ1-2; D gene unclear. Trimming removed 4 bases from V and 6 bases from J, with 22 bases in between. CDR1 and CDR2 (germline): SGHNT, YYREEE (reference sequence). The CDR3 extends over 16 amino acids. The DNA of the CDR3 is TGTGCCAGCAGCCCCCCAGGCGGCCGGAATAGCGATGGCTACACCTTC. This translates into CASSPPGGRNSDGYTF.

For the CDR3, the DNA is TGTGCCAGCAGCTCTAGTTGGCCTGGAAACACCATATATTTT. Translating it yields CASSSSWPGNTIYF. J is TRBJ1-3 and V is TRBV11-2; D gene ambiguous. The CDR3 contains 14 residues. Germline V gene sequence: CDR1 SGHAT, CDR2 FQNNGV. Trimming left V 4 bases short and J 2 bases short, with 9 bases between. Using reference TRBV11-2 and TRBJ1-3 for the parts outside the CDR3, the full variable domain is EAGVAQSPRYKIIEKRQSVAFWCNPISGHATLYWYQQILGQGPKLLIQFQNNGVVDDSQLPKDRFSAERLKGVDSTLKIQPAKLEDSAVYLCASSSSWPGNTIYFGEGSWLTVV.

The V gene is TRBV9, the J gene TRBJ1-2; 11 bases are a match to TRBD1. With 1 base clipped from V and 1 base from J, the junction kept 9 bases outside the gene matches. Germline V gene lookup returns CDR1 SGDLS and CDR2 YYNGEE. The CDR3 consists of 18 residues. CDR3 sequence (DNA): TGTGCCAGCAGCGTAAAAGAGGGGACAGGGGGACGTAACTATGGCTACACCTTC. Translating gives CASSVKEGTGGRNYGYTF.

This chain connects TRBV2 to TRBJ1-3, with TRBD1 matching 8 bases. CDR1 is SNHLY and CDR2 is FYNNEI in the germline V gene. With V trimmed by 4 bases and J by 4 bases, 9 bases remained unmatched. This CDR3 has 16 residues. The CDR3 region has the DNA TGTGCCAGCAGTGTGCAGGGGGCGCAGTCAGGAAACACCATATATTTT. It translates to CASSVQGAQSGNTIYF.

Points on this clone: Sequence at one end of the junction differs from germline and may be a read error. This chain uses TRBV7-7 with TRBJ2-1, with TRBD1 matching 7 bases. Germline values: CDR1 SSHAT, CDR2 FNYEAQ (reference sequence). The CDR3 covers 15 residues. The chain's CDR3 is CASSLNRGWENEQFF. The CDR3 DNA reads as TGTGCTAGCAGCTTAAACAGGGGTTGGGAAAATGAGCAGTTCTTC.

The chain uses TRBV5-1 and TRBJ1-1, with 7 bases fitting TRBD1. V was clipped by 2 bases and J by 1 base; unmatched bases: 14. The CDR3 contains 18 residues. Per germline, CDR1 SGHRS and CDR2 YFSETQ. The CDR3 DNA reads as TGCGCCAGCAGCTTAGACGACAGGGTAGGGAAAAGGAACACTGAAGCTTTCTTT. Its protein product is CASSLDDRVGKRNTEAFF.

This clone turned up a few times. The chain links TRBV5-1 to TRBJ2-3, with TRBD2 matching 8 bases. Germline-derived CDR1 and CDR2 are SGHRS and YFSETQ. The CDR3 extends over 15 amino acids. Trimming took 9 bases from V and 2 from J; bases not matched to a gene: 11. In DNA, the CDR3 is TGCGCCACAGGCGGGGGGATTTCTAACACAGATACGCAGTATTTT. The encoded protein is CATGGGISNTDTQYF.

The chain is built from TRBV19 and TRBJ1-1; D gene unclear. Germline V gene sequence: CDR1 LNHDA, CDR2 SQIVND (reference sequence). Trimming cost V 5 bases and J 0 bases, with 16 bases left between them. CDR3 length equals 16 residues. The CDR3 protein is CASSRQQTWMNTEAFF. CDR3 nucleotides: TGTGCCAGTAGTCGACAACAGACGTGGATGAACACTGAAGCTTTCTTT.

The chain recombines TRBV11-2 with TRBJ1-2; D remains unclear. V lost 1 base, J lost 1 base, and 4 bases lay in between. This CDR3 region has 13 residues. Germline loops: CDR1 SGHAT, CDR2 FQNNGV. Written as DNA, the CDR3 is TGTGCCAGCAGCTTAGCCAGTAACTATGGCTACACCTTC. Translating gives CASSLASNYGYTF.

This clone was found once. V is TRBV28 and J is TRBJ2-7; 7 nucleotides agree with TRBD1. This CDR3 comprises 15 residues. V lost 2 bases and J lost 2; bases outside the gene matches: 6. CDR1 is MDHEN and CDR2 is SYDVKM in the germline V gene. The CDR3 DNA reads as TGTGCCAGCAGTTTAGGGGGACAGAAGACCTACGAGCAGTACTTC. Encoded protein: CASSLGGQKTYEQYF.

The rearrangement links TRBV29-1 to TRBJ1-2; TRBD1 might be the D (5 bases). With 0 bases removed from V and 7 bases from J, the gap between germline ends came to 15 bases. This CDR3 is built from 14 residues. CDR1 is SQVTM and CDR2 is ANQGSEA in the germline V gene. In nucleotides, the CDR3 is TGCAGCGTTGAAGAGCCGGCCAGGGAGGGTGGCTACACCTTC. This codes for CSVEEPAREGGYTF. Full variable domain (rest looked up from reference TRBV29-1 and TRBJ1-2): SAVISQKPSRDICQRGTSLTIQCQVDSQVTMMFWYRQQPGQSLTLIATANQGSEATYESGFVIDKFPISRPNLTFSTLTVSNMSPEDSSIYLCSVEEPAREGGYTFGSGTRLTVV.

V and J are TRBV7-9 and TRBJ1-1; possibly TRBD1 for D (6 bases). V was cut by 3 bases and J by 7 bases, with 9 bases left in between. This CDR3 comprises 12 residues. The germline gives CDR1 SEHNR, CDR2 FQNEAQ (reference sequence). This CDR3 is CASSFRQVEAFF. As DNA, the CDR3 is TGTGCCAGCAGCTTCCGACAGGTTGAAGCTTTCTTT.

The chain couples TRBV19 to TRBJ1-3, with a possible D match to TRBD1 (5 bases). V lost 5 bases and J lost 3, with 17 bases in between. CDR1 is LNHDA, CDR2 SQIVND, per germline (reference sequence). The CDR3 consists of 16 residues. As DNA, the CDR3 is TGTGCCAGTAGTCCCCCCGGCAGGGCCAGTGGAAACACCATATATTTT. Translation gives CASSPPGRASGNTIYF.

V is TRBV5-4 and J is TRBJ2-1, with a possible D match to TRBD2 (6 bases). In germline, CDR1 is SGHNT, CDR2 YYREEE (reference sequence). With 5 bases removed from V and 7 bases from J, the gap between germline ends came to 19 bases. The CDR3 is 15 residues long. CDR3 residues: CASRSAGGGRNEQFF. In DNA, the CDR3 is TGTGCCAGCAGATCTGCAGGTGGAGGGAGGAATGAGCAGTTCTTC. The full variable domain, rest sourced from reference TRBV5-4 and TRBJ2-1, is ETGVTQSPTHLIKTRGQQVTLRCSSQSGHNTVSWYQQALGQGPQFIFQYYREEENGRGNFPPRFSGLQFPNYSSELNVNALELDDSALYLCASRSAGGGRNEQFFGPGTRLTVL.

This clone was picked up a small number of times. The V and J genes are TRBV9 and TRBJ2-1, with D unclear. V was shortened by 4 bases and J by 2 bases, with 7 bases between the two germline ends. Looked up from germline, CDR1 is SGDLS and CDR2 is YYNGEE. There are 13 residues in the CDR3. CDR3 sequence (DNA): TGTGCCAGCAGCTTCAGTCCCTACAATGAGCAGTTCTTC. This gives the protein CASSFSPYNEQFF.

This clone was observed a handful of times. This chain joins TRBV5-8 and TRBJ2-3; 7 positions agree with TRBD2. The length of the CDR3 is 16 residues. The V and J ends lost 3 bases and 0 bases, in that order; junction bases with no gene match: 7. Germline V gene sequence: CDR1 SGHTS, CDR2 YDEGEE. This CDR3 reads CASSSLATLSTDTQYF. The CDR3 DNA is TGTGCCAGCAGCTCACTAGCGACGCTTAGCACAGATACGCAGTATTTT.

CDR3 DNA sequence: TGCGCCAGCAGGGGACAGGGATCCTTGACAGCTGAAGCTTTCTTT. This codes for CASRGQGSLTAEAFF. The rearrangement joins TRBV4-1 to TRBJ1-1; the match to TRBD1 covers 9 bases. V was pared by 6 bases and J by 6 bases, with 11 bases of the junction left unmatched. From germline, CDR1 is MGHRA and CDR2 YSYEKL. The CDR3 is 15 amino acids.

The V and J genes are TRBV10-3 and TRBJ1-1, with D tentatively TRBD1 (6 bases). Deletions cut 9 bases from V and 1 base from J, with 18 bases between. Germline V gene data show CDR1 as ENHRY and CDR2 as SYGVKD. The CDR3 covers 15 residues. CDR3 amino acids: CAISQGSFQNTEAFF. For the CDR3, the DNA is TGTGCCATTTCCCAGGGGTCTTTTCAGAACACTGAAGCTTTCTTT.